The entry that follows covers one TCR beta chain sequence. V was clipped by 4 bases and J by 1 base, with 10 bases between them. The CDR3 contains 14 residues. CDR1 is SQVTM and CDR2 is ANQGSEA in the germline V gene. When the RNA was reverse transcribed, random hexamers were used with an input of roughly 0.45 to 1 ug. TCRdb fed the immunoSEQ multiplex PCR reads into MiXCR, producing one record per CDR3 protein. Among hundreds of thousands of distinct CDR3 sequences listed, approximately 95% were seen once. These data come from a study of CD8 T cells in Susac syndrome. The sequenced material came from CD4+ T cells from PBMCs. The TCR originated in a human donor with multiple sclerosis. The V gene is TRBV29-1, the J gene TRBJ2-2, with D possibly TRBD2 on 6 matching bases. This CDR3 is CSVGIGGNTGELFF. The CDR3 bases are TGCAGCGTTGGAATCGGGGGGAACACCGGGGAGCTGTTTTTT.